A selection of T cell receptor beta chains follows, all from one sample in a study of T cells in localized non-small cell lung cancer. TCRdb's copy holds only in-frame clones and misses some; the assay was immunoSEQ multiplex PCR. The repertoire holds 25,000 to 35,000 clones, with roughly 89% as singletons. Sequencing used peripheral blood, obtained before any cancer treatment. The receptors derive from a male donor aged 60 or over with stage I lung adenocarcinoma. Both conserved end residues are part of each CDR3. A D gene is named only where the DNA matches it firmly. Not every row has a clone size; where given, it reads once, few, many or a size class.

>TRBV5-6|-|TRBJ1-5|-
TGTGCCAGCAGCCCGGGTCCTTATCAGCCCCAGCATTTT
CASSPGPYQPQHF
>TRBV19|-|TRBJ2-3|-
TGTGCCAGTAGTAGACAGGGAGGAGATACGCAGTATTTT
CASSRQGGDTQYF
>TRBV6-5|-|TRBJ2-7|TRBD1
TGTGCCAGCCTCCGGACAGGGGATCTCGAGCAGTACTTC
CASLRTGDLEQYF
>TRBV5-1|-|TRBJ2-5|TRBD2
TGCGCCAGCAGCTGGGGGACTAGCGGAGGGCTACAAGAGACCCAGTACTTC
CASSWGTSGGLQETQYF
>TRBV9|few|TRBJ2-1|-
TGTGCCAGCAGCGTAGGATCGACGGGGGACAATGAGCAGTTCTTC
CASSVGSTGDNEQFF
>TRBV25-1|-|TRBJ1-1|TRBD1
TGTGCCAGCAGCAGAGAGACAGGGAGCACTGAAGCTTTCTTT
CASSRETGSTEAFF
>TRBV11-3|-|TRBJ2-1|TRBD1
TGTGCCAGCAGCTTAGGGAACAGGGGGTACAATGAGCAGTTCTTC
CASSLGNRGYNEQFF
>TRBV4-1|-|TRBJ2-7|TRBD1
TGCGCCAGCAGCCAAGGTCACGGACAGGCGCCCTACGAGCAGTACTTC
CASSQGHGQAPYEQYF
>TRBV28|-|TRBJ1-6|-
TGTGCCAGCAGTTCGCCCGGTGGGGGTGACATCACCCTCCACTTT
CASSSPGGGDITLHF
>TRBV2|-|TRBJ1-1|-
TGTGCCAGCAGTGGTCCTAGGGGCACTGAAGCTTTCTTT
CASSGPRGTEAFF
>TRBV18|-|TRBJ2-7|-
TGTGCCAGCTCACCAAGGGGGGCCTACGAGCAGTACTTC
CASSPRGAYEQYF
>TRBV2|-|TRBJ1-1|-
TGTGCCAGTTTTACAGGGAGCATGAACACTGAAGCTTTCTTT
CASFTGSMNTEAFF
>TRBV6-5|few|TRBJ1-6|TRBD1
TGTGCCAGCAGCTCCACAGGGGGCGGGTCACCCCTCCACTTT
CASSSTGGGSPLHF
>TRBV29-1|-|TRBJ2-7|TRBD1
TGCAGCGTTGAAACAGGGGGTGGGTACGAGCAGTACTTC
CSVETGGGYEQYF
>TRBV19|-|TRBJ1-5|TRBD1
TGTGCCAGTAGCGAGGCAGGGGGAAATCAGCCCCAGCATTTT
CASSEAGGNQPQHF
>TRBV7-9|-|TRBJ1-4|-
TGTGCCAGCAGCAGGGGGGAGGGCGAAAAACTGTTTTTT
CASSRGEGEKLFF
>TRBV4-2|few|TRBJ2-6|-
TGTGCCAGCAGCCAAGATGGGGACCGAGGTAGGGCCTCTGGGGCCAACGTCCTGACTTTC
CASSQDGDRGRASGANVLTF
>TRBV7-2|-|TRBJ1-5|TRBD1
TGTGCCAGCAGCCGACAGGGGGATCAGCCCCAGCATTTT
CASSRQGDQPQHF
>TRBV28|-|TRBJ2-1|-
TGTGCCAGCAACAATGGGCGCGGGCGGGGTGAGCAGTTCTTC
CASNNGRGRGEQFF
>TRBV5-4|-|TRBJ2-5|-
TGTGCCAGCAGCTCTGGTTTGGTTCGGGAGACCCAGTACTTC
CASSSGLVRETQYF
>TRBV9|-|TRBJ2-3|-
TGTGCCAGCAGCCGGGGGCCCCCAGATACGCAGTATTTT
CASSRGPPDTQYF
>TRBV29-1|-|TRBJ1-2|TRBD1
TGCAGCGTTGGGCAGGGGGCTTCTAACTATGGCTACACCTTC
CSVGQGASNYGYTF
>TRBV28|-|TRBJ2-2|-
TGTGCCAGCAGTTTAAAATCTGGGGAGCTGTTTTTT
CASSLKSGELFF
>TRBV7-9|few|TRBJ1-6|TRBD1
TGTGCCAGCAGCGGACGACAGGGAAATTCACCCCTCCACTTT
CASSGRQGNSPLHF
>TRBV19|-|TRBJ2-7|TRBD1
TGTGCCAGTAGTCCCGGGACAGGGAGCTACGAGCAGTACTTC
CASSPGTGSYEQYF
>TRBV15|-|TRBJ1-1|-
TGTGCCACCAGCAGGCTCTGGGGGTCCACTGAAGCTTTCTTT
CATSRLWGSTEAFF
>TRBV28|-|TRBJ1-1|-
TGTGCCAGCAGAACACTAGCTGAAGCTTTCTTT
CASRTLAEAFF
>TRBV29-1|-|TRBJ2-5|TRBD1
TGCAGCGGTGGGGGACAGCCCCAAGAGACCCAGTACTTC
CSGGGQPQETQYF
>TRBV7-2|-|TRBJ2-7|-
TGTGCCAGCAGCGGGGTTGGTAGCTCCTACGAGCAGTACTTC
CASSGVGSSYEQYF
>TRBV28|-|TRBJ1-4|-
TGTGCCAGCAGTTGGGACGGCCGGAATGAAAAACTGTTTTTT
CASSWDGRNEKLFF
>TRBV13|-|TRBJ2-3|TRBD2
TGTGCCAGCAGCTTCGACATTCTTAGCGGGGGGTTTTATAGCACAGATACGCAGTATTTT
CASSFDILSGGFYSTDTQYF
>TRBV6-5|-|TRBJ1-2|-
TGTGCCAGCAGTTACCCTCAAAAGGGGGGTAGCTATGGCTACACCTTC
CASSYPQKGGSYGYTF
>TRBV7-8|-|TRBJ2-7|-
TGTGCCAGCAGCTTAAATCCAGGGCCCTCCTACGAGCAGTACTTC
CASSLNPGPSYEQYF
>TRBV9|-|TRBJ1-2|TRBD1
TGTGCCAGCAGCCACCGGACAGGGGCCCCCTCCCCTGGCTACACCTTC
CASSHRTGAPSPGYTF
>TRBV7-6|-|TRBJ1-1|TRBD1
TGTGCCAGCAGCTTAGCGCCCAGGGGGAGCACTGAAGCTTTCTTT
CASSLAPRGSTEAFF
>TRBV7-7|-|TRBJ2-5|-
TGTGCCAGCAGCTCATACCCCAAAGAGACCCAGTACTTC
CASSSYPKETQYF
>TRBV21-1|-|TRBJ1-6|-
TGTGCCAGCAGCATCGGCACAGAACCTAATTCACCCCTCCACTTT
CASSIGTEPNSPLHF
>TRBV5-5|-|TRBJ2-7|-
TGTGCCAGCAGCCTGGGGACCCTCTACGAGCAGTACTTC
CASSLGTLYEQYF
>TRBV5-6|-|TRBJ1-3|TRBD1
TGTGCCAGCAGCCTGACAGGGTTCTCTGGAAACACCATATATTTT
CASSLTGFSGNTIYF
>TRBV11-2|-|TRBJ2-2|-
TGTGCCAGCAGTTTTAAGGGGGACACGGGCCTCGCCGGGGAGCTGTTTTTT
CASSFKGDTGLAGELFF
>TRBV7-8|-|TRBJ1-3|TRBD1
TGTGCCAGCAGCTTAGCGGGACAGGAGAGCTCTGGAAACACCATATATTTT
CASSLAGQESSGNTIYF
>TRBV10-2|-|TRBJ2-1|TRBD2
TGCGCCAGCAGGCTAGCGGGGGGGGTTGAGCAGTTCTTC
CASRLAGGVEQFF
>TRBV11-2|-|TRBJ2-3|TRBD2
TGTGCCAGCAGCCTTAGCGGGGGGGAAGATACGCAGTATTTT
CASSLSGGEDTQYF
>TRBV28|-|TRBJ1-2|-
TGTGCCAGCAGTTTAGGGCTAGGGGTACAGGGCAATGGCTACACCTTC
CASSLGLGVQGNGYTF
>TRBV11-2|-|TRBJ2-5|TRBD2
TGTGCCAGCAGCTTAGGAGCGGGAACAGAGACCCAGTACTTC
CASSLGAGTETQYF
>TRBV7-2|-|TRBJ1-1|-
TGTGCCAGCAGCTTAGCAGCGGACAGAGGGACTTTCTTT
CASSLAADRGTFF
>TRBV30|-|TRBJ2-1|-
TGTGCCCGCCAAAATGAGAGGGGCAATGAGCAGCTCTTC
CARQNERGNEQLF
>TRBV30|-|TRBJ2-5|-
TGTGCCTGGAGTGCCGGGGAAGAGACCCAGTACTTC
CAWSAGEETQYF
>TRBV28|-|TRBJ1-2|-
TGTGCCAGCAGTCTAACGACTGGGTATGGCTACACCTTC
CASSLTTGYGYTF
>TRBV5-5|-|TRBJ1-2|-
TGTGCCAGCAGCTTGGGACGGTACGCCTCTAACTATGGCTACACCTTC
CASSLGRYASNYGYTF
>TRBV18|once|TRBJ1-5|TRBD1
TGTGCCAGCTCCGGGACAGGGGGCGTTCTATATAGCAATCAGCCCCAGCATTTT
CASSGTGGVLYSNQPQHF
>TRBV6-5|-|TRBJ1-2|TRBD1
TGTGCCAGCAGCTCCGGACAGGCCACCTATGGCTACACCTTC
CASSSGQATYGYTF
>TRBV18|-|TRBJ2-5|-
TGTGCCAGCTCACCCGGCGGGGGCCGTCGGGAGACCCAGTACTTC
CASSPGGGRRETQYF
>TRBV7-2|few|TRBJ1-2|TRBD1
TGTGCCAGCAGCTCCTTGAGACAGGGGGGTGGCTACACCTTC
CASSSLRQGGGYTF
>TRBV7-8|once|TRBJ2-1|-
TGTGCCAGCAGCTTACGTCTGGAGGGCAGGGAAGGCAATGAGCAGTTCTTC
CASSLRLEGREGNEQFF
>TRBV27|-|TRBJ2-5|-
TGTGCCAGCAGGGGCCCCCAGGAGACCCAGTACTTC
CASRGPQETQYF
>TRBV4-2|-|TRBJ2-7|-
TGTGCCAGCAGCCAAACCGGGACTCTCGACTACGAGCAGTACTTC
CASSQTGTLDYEQYF
>TRBV7-8|-|TRBJ2-5|-
TGTGCCAGCAGCTTCGGACTAGGGGGGGAGACCCAGTACTTC
CASSFGLGGETQYF
>TRBV7-2|-|TRBJ1-3|TRBD1
TGTGCCAGCAGCCGAGGAGGAGGACAGGGAAACTCTGGAAACACCATATATTTT
CASSRGGGQGNSGNTIYF